This T cell receptor beta chain appears in the sequencing data of a study of graft-versus-host responses after intestinal transplantation. On this clone: No antigen is known for it.

TCRdb's copy holds only in-frame clones and misses some; the assay was immunoSEQ multiplex PCR. The sample shows about 88,000 clones, 91% of them seen only once. Regarding the study as a whole: GvH clones detected in recipient marrow included some appearing first in ileum or blood.

This clonotype was obtained from a human donor who was the organ donor for an intestinal transplant. Material: unstimulated CD4+ T cells sorted from spleen or lymph node cells, obtained before transplant.

CDR3 sequence: CASSLAWTGNNGYTF. The CDR3 coding sequence is TGTGCCAGCAGCTTAGCCTGGACAGGCAATAATGGCTACACCTTC. The chain combines TRBV7-2 with TRBJ1-2; 7 bases are shared with TRBD1. CDR3 length: 15 amino acids. The V segment lost 0 bases and the J segment 6 bases; nucleotides outside the gene matches: 7. Germline values: CDR1 SGHTA, CDR2 FQGNSA.